This T cell receptor (beta chain) was recorded in a study of cytomegalovirus exposure and HLA in healthy donors. A remark on this clone: Its cognate antigen is unknown.

Germline CDR1 and CDR2: MGHRA and YSYEKL. The CDR3 is made up of 19 amino acids. V lost 2 bases, J lost 0 bases, and 7 bases stayed unmatched. The PCR used 60 Vbeta and 13 Jbeta primers. The data were produced by immunoSEQ multiplex PCR, yet TCRdb's version contains in-frame clones alone and is incomplete. The table lists a few hundred thousand clones, approximately 80% of them singletons. Points from the study as a whole: Researchers counted around 150 TCR beta chains as cytomegalovirus-associated. A link between a missense DCLRE1C variant and TCR beta V- and J-gene trimming emerged from a later analysis. By HLA locus, TCR association rates varied in a later analysis, with DRB1 showing the most and HLA-C the fewest.

V gene TRBV4-1 combines with J gene TRBJ2-1; 13 bases line up with TRBD2. This sequence originates from a man between 35 and 55 years old in good health and CMV-seronegative. The specimen sequenced was PBMCs. The CDR3 nucleotides are TGCGCCAGCAGCCAACGTACTAGCGGGGGGGCCCGCTCCTACAATGAGCAGTTCTTC. It is translated as CASSQRTSGGARSYNEQFF.